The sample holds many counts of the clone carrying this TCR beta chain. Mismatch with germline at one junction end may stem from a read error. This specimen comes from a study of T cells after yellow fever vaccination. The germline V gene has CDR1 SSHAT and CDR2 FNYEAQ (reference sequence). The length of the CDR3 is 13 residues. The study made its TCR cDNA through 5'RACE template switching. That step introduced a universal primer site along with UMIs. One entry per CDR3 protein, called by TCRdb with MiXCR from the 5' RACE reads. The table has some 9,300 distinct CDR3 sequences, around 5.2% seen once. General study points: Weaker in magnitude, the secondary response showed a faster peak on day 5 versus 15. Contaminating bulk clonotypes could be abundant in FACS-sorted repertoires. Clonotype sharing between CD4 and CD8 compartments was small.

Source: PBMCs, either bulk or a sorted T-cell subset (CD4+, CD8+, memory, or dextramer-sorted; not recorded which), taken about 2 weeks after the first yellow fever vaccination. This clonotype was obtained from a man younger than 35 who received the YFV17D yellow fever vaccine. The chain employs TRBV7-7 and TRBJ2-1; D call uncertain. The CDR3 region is CASSSDSYNEQFF. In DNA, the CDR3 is TGTGCTAGCAGCTCCGACTCATACAATGAGCAGTTCTTC.